This TCR beta chain emerged from a study of radiation and T cells in renal cell carcinoma. Findings and limits, study-wide: Top tumor clonotypes rose in blood 2 weeks post-radiation, then contracted.

This CDR3 is 14 amino acids long. The V gene end was trimmed by 10 bases and the J gene end by 4 bases; junction bases not matched to a gene: 11. Germline V gene sequence: CDR1 MNHEY, CDR2 SVGAGI. The data were produced by immunoSEQ multiplex PCR, yet TCRdb's version contains in-frame clones alone and is incomplete. The data contain around 140,000 clones, approximately 87% of them seen just once; the ten biggest clones take up approximately 20%. In regard to this clone: Its antigen is unidentified.

As to time point: baseline pretreatment blood. Noted treatment: 15 Gy SBRT to primary tumor, nephrectomy 4 weeks later. The V gene is TRBV6-5, the J gene TRBJ2-3, with 7 bases identical to TRBD1. This TCR was sampled from a woman aged 45-60 years with renal cell carcinoma. Specimen: blood, collected from a patient whose treatment included radiotherapy and nephrectomy. CDR3 bases: TGTGCCACCAGAAGACAGGGCGTACCAGATACGCAGTATTTT. Translated: CATRRQGVPDTQYF.